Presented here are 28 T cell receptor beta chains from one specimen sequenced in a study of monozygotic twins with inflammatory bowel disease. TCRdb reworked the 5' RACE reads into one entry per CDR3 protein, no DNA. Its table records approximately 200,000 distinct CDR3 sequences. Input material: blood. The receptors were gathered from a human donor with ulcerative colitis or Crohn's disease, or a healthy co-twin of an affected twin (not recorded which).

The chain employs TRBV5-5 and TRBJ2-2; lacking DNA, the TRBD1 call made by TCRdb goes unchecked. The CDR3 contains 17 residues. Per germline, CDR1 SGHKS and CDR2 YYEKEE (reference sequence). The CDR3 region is CASSLGIWGPVAGELFF.

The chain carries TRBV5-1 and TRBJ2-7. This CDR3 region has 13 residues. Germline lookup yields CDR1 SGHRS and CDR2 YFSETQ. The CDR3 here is CASSLTVTYEQYF. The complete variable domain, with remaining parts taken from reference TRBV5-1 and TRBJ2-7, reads KAGVTQTPRYLIKTRGQQVTLSCSPISGHRSVSWYQQTPGQGLQFLFEYFSETQRNKGNFPGRFSGRQFSNSRSEMNVSTLELGDSALYLCASSLTVTYEQYFGPGTRLTVT.

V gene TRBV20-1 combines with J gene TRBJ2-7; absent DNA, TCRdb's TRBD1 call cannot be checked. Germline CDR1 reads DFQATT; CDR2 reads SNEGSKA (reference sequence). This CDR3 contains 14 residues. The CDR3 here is CSANPGGIAYEQYF.

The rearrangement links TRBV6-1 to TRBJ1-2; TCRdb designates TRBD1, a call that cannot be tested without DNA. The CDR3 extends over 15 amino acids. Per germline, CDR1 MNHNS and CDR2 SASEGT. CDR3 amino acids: CASWGQGALPFGYTF.

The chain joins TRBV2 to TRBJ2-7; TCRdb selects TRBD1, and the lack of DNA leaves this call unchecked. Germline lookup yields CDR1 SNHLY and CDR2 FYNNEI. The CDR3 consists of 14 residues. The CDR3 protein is CASSGVGVNYEQYF.

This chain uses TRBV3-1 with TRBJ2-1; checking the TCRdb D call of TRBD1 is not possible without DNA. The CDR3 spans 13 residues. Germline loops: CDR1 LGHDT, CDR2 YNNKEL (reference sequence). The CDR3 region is CASSQRGTDEQFF.

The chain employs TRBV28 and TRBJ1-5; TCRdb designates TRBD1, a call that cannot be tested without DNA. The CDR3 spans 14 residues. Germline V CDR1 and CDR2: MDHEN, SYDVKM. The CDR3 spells CASTQGSVYQPQHF.

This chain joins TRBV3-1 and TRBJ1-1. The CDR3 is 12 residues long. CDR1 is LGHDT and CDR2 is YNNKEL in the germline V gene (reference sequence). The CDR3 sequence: CASSQGNTEAFF.

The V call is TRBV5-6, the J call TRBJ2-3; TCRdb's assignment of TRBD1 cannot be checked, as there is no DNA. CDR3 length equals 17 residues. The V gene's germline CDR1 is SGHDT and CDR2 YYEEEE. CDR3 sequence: CASSLDLGGPSTDTQYF.

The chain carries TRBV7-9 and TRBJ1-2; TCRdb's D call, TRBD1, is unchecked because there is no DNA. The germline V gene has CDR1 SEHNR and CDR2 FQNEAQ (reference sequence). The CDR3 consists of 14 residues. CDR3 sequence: CASSQAETGGGYTF.

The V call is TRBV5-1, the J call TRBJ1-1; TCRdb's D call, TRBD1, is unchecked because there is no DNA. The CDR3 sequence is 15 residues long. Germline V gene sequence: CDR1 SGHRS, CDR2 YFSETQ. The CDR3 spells CASSRGTGRNTEAFF. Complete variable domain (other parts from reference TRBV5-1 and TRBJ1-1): KAGVTQTPRYLIKTRGQQVTLSCSPISGHRSVSWYQQTPGQGLQFLFEYFSETQRNKGNFPGRFSGRQFSNSRSEMNVSTLELGDSALYLCASSRGTGRNTEAFFGQGTRLTVV.

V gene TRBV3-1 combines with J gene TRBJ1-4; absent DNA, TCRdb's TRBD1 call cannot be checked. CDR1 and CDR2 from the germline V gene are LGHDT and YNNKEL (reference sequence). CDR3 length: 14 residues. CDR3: CASSSTGDPEKLFF.

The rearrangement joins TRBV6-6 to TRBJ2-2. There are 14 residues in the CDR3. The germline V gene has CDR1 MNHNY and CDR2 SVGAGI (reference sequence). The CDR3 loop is CASSYTANTGELFF.

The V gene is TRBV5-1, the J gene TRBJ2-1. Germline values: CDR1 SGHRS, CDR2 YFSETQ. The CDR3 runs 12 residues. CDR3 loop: CASSRSYNEQFF.

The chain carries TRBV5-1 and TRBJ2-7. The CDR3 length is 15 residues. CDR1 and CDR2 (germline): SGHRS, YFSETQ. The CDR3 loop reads CASSKDPTASYEQYF.

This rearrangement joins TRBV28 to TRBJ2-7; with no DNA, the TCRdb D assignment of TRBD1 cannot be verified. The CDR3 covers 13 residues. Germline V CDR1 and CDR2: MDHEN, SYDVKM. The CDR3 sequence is CASSRGRDYEQYF.

Here the CDR3 reads CASSSGRRLGRTEAFF. The chain combines TRBV19 with TRBJ1-1. Per the germline V gene, CDR1 is LNHDA and CDR2 is SQIVND (reference sequence). CDR3 length: 16 residues.

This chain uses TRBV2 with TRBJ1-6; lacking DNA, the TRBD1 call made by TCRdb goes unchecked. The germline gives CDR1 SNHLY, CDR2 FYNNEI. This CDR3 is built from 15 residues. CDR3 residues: CASSERGLTNSPLHF.

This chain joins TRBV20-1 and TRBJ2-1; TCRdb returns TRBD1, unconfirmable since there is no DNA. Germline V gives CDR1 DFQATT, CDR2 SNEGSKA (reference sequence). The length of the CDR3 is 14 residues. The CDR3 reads CSASRTGAYNEQFF.

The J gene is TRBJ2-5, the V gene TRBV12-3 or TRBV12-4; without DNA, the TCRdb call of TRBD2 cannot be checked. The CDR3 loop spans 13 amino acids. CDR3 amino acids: CASSLSNLGSLDF.

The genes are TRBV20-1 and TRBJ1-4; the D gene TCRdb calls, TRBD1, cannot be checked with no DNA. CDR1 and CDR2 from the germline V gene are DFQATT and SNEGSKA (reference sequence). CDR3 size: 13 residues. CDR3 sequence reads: CSAADSVNEKLFF.

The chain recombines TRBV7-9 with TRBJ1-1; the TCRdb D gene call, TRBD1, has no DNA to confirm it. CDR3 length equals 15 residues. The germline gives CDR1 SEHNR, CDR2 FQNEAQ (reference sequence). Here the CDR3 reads CASSLVTGGYTEAFF.

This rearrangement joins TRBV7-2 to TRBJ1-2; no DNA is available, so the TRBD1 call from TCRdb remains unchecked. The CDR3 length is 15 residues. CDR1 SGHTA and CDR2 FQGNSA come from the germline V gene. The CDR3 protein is CASSSSGTGIYGYTF.

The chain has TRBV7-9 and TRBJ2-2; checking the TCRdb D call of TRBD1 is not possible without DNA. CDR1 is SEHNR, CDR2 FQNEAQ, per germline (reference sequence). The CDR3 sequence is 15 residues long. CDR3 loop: CASTRGGANTGELFF.

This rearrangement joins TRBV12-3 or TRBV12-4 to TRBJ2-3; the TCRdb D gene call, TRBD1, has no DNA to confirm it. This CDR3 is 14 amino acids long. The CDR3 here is CASSPADGTDTQYF.

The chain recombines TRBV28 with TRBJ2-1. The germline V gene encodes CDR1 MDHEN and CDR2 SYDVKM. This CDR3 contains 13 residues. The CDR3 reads CASSPPSYNEQFF.

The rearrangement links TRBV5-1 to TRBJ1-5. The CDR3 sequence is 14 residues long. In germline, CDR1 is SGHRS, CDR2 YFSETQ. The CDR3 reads CASSLGHSNQPQHF.

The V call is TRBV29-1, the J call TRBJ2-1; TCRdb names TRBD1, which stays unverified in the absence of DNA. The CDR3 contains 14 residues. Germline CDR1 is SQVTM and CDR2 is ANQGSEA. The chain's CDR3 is CSVLGQGAHNEQFF.